The subject of this entry is one TCR beta chain. Generated by immunoSEQ multiplex PCR, the TCRdb table keeps only in-frame clones and is missing some. The data contain about 260,000 clones, 83% of them seen just once; the ten biggest clones take up 7.5% to 10%. This sample is part of a study of blood T cell repertoires in COVID-19. The CDR3 is 18 residues long. The V segment lost 0 bases and the J segment 9 bases; nucleotides outside the gene matches: 14. The germline V gene has CDR1 LGHNA and CDR2 YSLEER. This TCR came from a woman between 45 and 60 years old who had recovered from COVID-19. Sequences were obtained from peripheral blood. The chain carries TRBV4-3 and TRBJ2-5, with 12 bases identical to TRBD2. The CDR3 reads CASSQDMMASGRGLAQYF. CDR3 DNA sequence: TGCGCCAGCAGCCAAGATATGATGGCTAGCGGGAGGGGATTGGCCCAGTACTTC.